This T cell receptor (beta chain) was captured in a study of blood T cell repertoires in COVID-19. The wider study: The United States, Italy and Spain supplied acute and convalescent COVID-19 samples.

Germline CDR1 and CDR2: KGHDR and SFDVKD. Trimming cost V 5 bases and J 4 bases; bases outside gene matches: 3. The CDR3 has 14 amino acids. Per the study methods: It was from reference gene primer amplification that nucleated cell counts were estimated. Data came from immunoSEQ multiplex PCR; TCRdb stores just in-frame clones and leaves some out. V and J calls and clone size are given by that table; D and trimming were obtained from the DNA. The profile shows over 150,000 clones, roughly nine tenths of them singletons. The genes are TRBV24-1 and TRBJ2-1; 8 nucleotides line up with TRBD2. The clonotype originates from a man younger than 30 who had recovered from COVID-19. Sequenced input: peripheral blood. The CDR3 here is CATSASGFYNEQFF. The CDR3 coding sequence is TGTGCCACCAGTGCTAGCGGGTTTTACAATGAGCAGTTCTTC.